This T cell receptor beta chain was recovered during a study of blood T cell repertoires in COVID-19. The repertoire was sequenced with immunoSEQ multiplex PCR; TCRdb's copy has only in-frame clones and lacks some. The sample lists some 250,000 clones, roughly 79% occurring once. From germline, CDR1 is MNHEY and CDR2 SMNVEV (reference sequence). This CDR3 spans 13 amino acids. Losses at the gene ends were 10 bases for V and 5 bases for J; bases not matched to a gene: 7. This receptor was taken from a woman of 80 years or more with COVID-19, enrolled during active disease. The chain recombines TRBV27 with TRBJ2-3, with 9 bases identical to TRBD1. The sample taken for sequencing was peripheral blood. The CDR3 nucleotides are TGTGCCACCCGGACAGGGGCGGAAGATACGCAGTATTTT. This encodes CATRTGAEDTQYF.